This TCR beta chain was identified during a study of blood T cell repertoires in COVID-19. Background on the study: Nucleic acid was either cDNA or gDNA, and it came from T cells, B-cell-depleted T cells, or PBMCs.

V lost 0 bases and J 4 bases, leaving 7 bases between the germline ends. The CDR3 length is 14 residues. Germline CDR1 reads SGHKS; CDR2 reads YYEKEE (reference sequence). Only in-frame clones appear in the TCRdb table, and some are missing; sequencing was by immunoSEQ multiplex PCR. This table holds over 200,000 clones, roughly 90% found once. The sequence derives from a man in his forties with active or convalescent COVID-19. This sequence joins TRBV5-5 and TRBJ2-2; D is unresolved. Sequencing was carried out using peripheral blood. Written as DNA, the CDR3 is TGTGCCAGCAGCTTGGACAGCTTCACCGGGGAGCTGTTTTTT. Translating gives CASSLDSFTGELFF.